This entry lists 24 T cell receptor beta chains sequenced from one sample in a study of cytomegalovirus exposure and HLA in healthy donors. PCR was performed using 60 Vbeta and 13 Jbeta primers. The protocol was immunoSEQ multiplex PCR, while the TCRdb copy is restricted to in-frame clones and leaves out a portion. The sample lists roughly 110,000 clones; around 73% were seen once. The sample was PBMCs. These receptor sequences come from a man aged 25 to 40 in good health and CMV-seronegative.

The chain employs TRBV19 and TRBJ1-1; D gene ambiguous. The germline V gene encodes CDR1 LNHDA and CDR2 SQIVND (reference sequence). CDR3 length: 14 amino acids. V dropped 7 bases and J dropped 4 bases, with 16 bases sitting between them. This CDR3 is CASNPAFRGTEAFF. DNA of the CDR3: TGTGCCAGTAACCCAGCGTTTCGCGGCACTGAAGCTTTCTTT.

This clone was counted only a few times. This sequence joins TRBV19 and TRBJ2-2, with D possibly being TRBD1 (5 bases). Trimming removed 6 bases from V and 4 bases from J, with 9 bases in between. This CDR3 is built from 13 residues. Germline values: CDR1 LNHDA, CDR2 SQIVND (reference sequence). The CDR3 DNA reads TGTGCCAGTAGGGGTCAGGGCACCGGGGAGCTGTTTTTT. It translates to CASRGQGTGELFF.

V and J are TRBV7-8 and TRBJ1-1, with 8 bases identical to TRBD1. V was clipped by 5 bases and J by 3 bases; unmatched bases: 5. Germline CDR1 reads SGHVS; CDR2 reads FQNEAQ. The CDR3 is 14 amino acids. The CDR3, as DNA: TGTGCCAGCAGCACTACAGGGGGGTACACTGAAGCTTTCTTT. Protein product: CASSTTGGYTEAFF.

The chain carries TRBV29-1 and TRBJ1-5, with 7 bases aligning to TRBD1. Germline CDR1 and CDR2: SQVTM and ANQGSEA. This CDR3 comprises 14 residues. Trimming took 6 bases from V and 3 from J; bases not matched to a gene: 8. CDR3 sequence reads: CSVLGQEINQPQHF. The CDR3, as DNA: TGCAGCGTCCTCGGACAGGAAATCAATCAGCCCCAGCATTTT.

CDR3 region: CASSLVGSGSKETQYF. The CDR3 nucleotides are TGTGCCAGCAGCTTGGTTGGTAGCGGGAGCAAAGAGACCCAGTACTTC. The V and J genes are TRBV5-6 and TRBJ2-5; 9 positions agree with TRBD2. CDR1 SGHDT and CDR2 YYEEEE come from the germline V gene. V lost 0 bases and J lost 3; bases outside the gene matches: 6. The CDR3 is 16 amino acids.

The gene calls are TRBV7-3 and TRBJ2-3; tentatively, D is TRBD1 (6 bases). The CDR3 length is 14 residues. The V end lost 5 bases, the J end lost 3 bases, and 12 bases lay between the germline ends. Germline assignment: CDR1 SGHTA and CDR2 FQGTGA. The CDR3 loop reads CASSPGQWTDTQYF. Here the CDR3 DNA reads TGTGCCAGCAGCCCCGGACAGTGGACAGATACGCAGTATTTT.

Details on this clone: One end of the junction does not line up with germline, which may come from a read error. This chain links TRBV5-1 with TRBJ2-7, with D tentatively TRBD1 (6 bases). The CDR3 sequence is 15 residues long. Looked up from germline, CDR1 is SGHRS and CDR2 is YFSETQ. CDR3 DNA sequence: TGCGCCAGCAGCTTCGAACAGGGCCCCTCCTACGAGCTGTACTTC. Translation gives CASSFEQGPSYELYF.

This sequence joins TRBV10-3 and TRBJ1-1, with D tentatively TRBD1 (6 bases). The CDR3 covers 12 residues. Trimming took off 10 bases at V and 2 bases at J, with 11 bases between the two ends. In germline, CDR1 is ENHRY, CDR2 SYGVKD. CDR3 nucleotides: TGTGCCACCTCGGACAGTAACACTGAAGCTTTCTTT. Protein product: CATSDSNTEAFF.

On this clone itself: The junction does not match germline at one end; this may be a read error. The chain joins TRBV19 to TRBJ1-2, with 9 positions matching TRBD1. From germline, CDR1 is LNHDA and CDR2 SQIVND (reference sequence). This CDR3 contains 13 residues. The CDR3 bases are TGTGCCAGTAGCCTCCGGGACAGGGCTGGCTACGCCTTC. It translates to CASSLRDRAGYAF.

This chain links TRBV6-1 with TRBJ1-5; TRBD1 aligns across 10 bases. The germline CDR1 and CDR2 sequences are MNHNS and SASEGT. CDR3 length: 16 amino acids. The V segment lost 4 bases and the J segment 0 bases; nucleotides outside the gene matches: 3. In DNA, the CDR3 is TGTGCCAGCAGTGGACAGGGGGCTCCTAGCAATCAGCCCCAGCATTTT. This gives the protein CASSGQGAPSNQPQHF.

The chain has TRBV6-6 and TRBJ1-1, with D maybe TRBD1 (6 bases). Per germline, CDR1 MNHNY and CDR2 SVGAGI (reference sequence). V was clipped by 0 bases and J by 4 bases, with 9 bases between them. The CDR3 is 14 residues long. The CDR3 nucleotides read TGTGCCAGCAGTTACTCGGGGGGGGCCACTGAAGCTTTCTTT. Its protein is CASSYSGGATEAFF.

In its sample, this clone was seen a few times. The chain joins TRBV6-1 to TRBJ1-6, with unresolved D. V dropped 8 bases and J dropped 7 bases, with 15 bases sitting between them. This CDR3 contains 14 residues. Germline V gene data show CDR1 as MNHNS and CDR2 as SASEGT. CDR3 sequence: CASQKEGVNSPLHF. The CDR3 region has the DNA TGTGCCAGCCAAAAGGAGGGAGTAAATTCACCCCTCCACTTT.

V and J are TRBV7-2 and TRBJ1-1; 8 bases are shared with TRBD1. The V gene's germline CDR1 is SGHTA and CDR2 FQGNSA. The junction had 3 bases not matched to a gene; V was cut back by 5 bases and J by 1 base. The CDR3 has 14 amino acids. In DNA, the CDR3 is TGTGCCAGCAGCCATCAGGGGGCGAACACTGAAGCTTTCTTT. This translates into CASSHQGANTEAFF.

The chain links TRBV27 to TRBJ2-7; D is unclear. Germline CDR1 MNHEY, CDR2 SMNVEV (reference sequence). V was pared by 0 bases and J by 2 bases, with 5 bases between. The CDR3 consists of 13 residues. The CDR3 protein is CASSLSSAYEQYF. In DNA form, the CDR3 reads TGTGCCAGCAGTTTATCCTCCGCCTACGAGCAGTACTTC.

The DNA for the CDR3 is TGCGCCAGCAGCTTGCGAAGCCCAGATACGCAGTATTTT. Amino acids: CASSLRSPDTQYF. V usage is TRBV5-1 and J usage is TRBJ2-3, with D unclear. The CDR3 contains 13 residues. Germline lookup yields CDR1 SGHRS and CDR2 YFSETQ. The V end was cut by 1 base, the J end by 4 bases, with 7 bases between.

The chain combines TRBV9 with TRBJ2-7, with 8 bases fitting TRBD2. Germline-derived CDR1 and CDR2 are SGDLS and YYNGEE. Unmatched junction bases numbered 11, after V lost 2 bases and J lost 7 bases. The CDR3 is 15 residues long. CDR3 DNA: TGTGCCAGCAGCGTTGACGGGGGGGCCTCAAGTGAGCAGTACTTC. Translated: CASSVDGGASSEQYF.

V is TRBV9 and J is TRBJ1-2, with D unresolved. CDR3 length equals 16 residues. Germline assignment: CDR1 SGDLS and CDR2 YYNGEE. The ends were cut back, 0 bases at V and 0 bases at J, with 12 bases in the middle. The CDR3 DNA follows: TGTGCCAGCAGCGTAGGACTCTCCTCTTCTAACTATGGCTACACCTTC. It specifies CASSVGLSSSNYGYTF.

V gene TRBV30 combines with J gene TRBJ1-1; TRBD1 matches 7 bases. After removal of 8 bases from V and 4 bases from J, the junction contained 10 bases not matched to a gene. Germline CDR1 is GTSNPN and CDR2 is SVGIG (reference sequence). CDR3 length equals 13 residues. CDR3 DNA sequence: TGTGCCCTAAGCGAGACAGGGCTCACTGAAGCTTTCTTT. Protein: CALSETGLTEAFF.

The rearrangement uses TRBV27 and TRBJ2-3; 8 bases are a match to TRBD1. J was trimmed by 3 bases and V by 5 bases; bases with no gene match: 13. The CDR3 has 17 amino acids. Germline V gives CDR1 MNHEY, CDR2 SMNVEV (reference sequence). The CDR3 coding sequence is TGTGCCAGCAGTATAAACCCCAGGGGGCGTGGGACAGATACGCAGTATTTT. This gives the protein CASSINPRGRGTDTQYF.

The gene calls are TRBV4-1 and TRBJ2-2, with D perhaps matching TRBD1 (5 bases). CDR3 length: 13 residues. Per the germline V gene, CDR1 is MGHRA and CDR2 is YSYEKL. V lost 4 bases to trimming and J lost 10 bases, with 13 bases between them. The CDR3 region is CASSLQTGVELFF. In nucleotides, the CDR3 is TGCGCCAGCAGCCTACAAACAGGAGTGGAGCTGTTTTTT.

J is TRBJ2-5 and V is TRBV6-5; 11 bases line up with TRBD2. TRBJ2-7 matches the DNA end more closely, so the J call is doubtful. The CDR3 loop spans 15 amino acids. Looked up from germline, CDR1 is MNHEY and CDR2 is SVGAGI. CDR3 protein: CASSYSGRGTYEQYF. CDR3 nucleotides: TGTGCCAGCAGCTATAGCGGGAGGGGAACCTACGAGCAGTACTTC.

V and J are TRBV13 and TRBJ2-7, with D possibly matching TRBD1 (5 bases). V lost 5 bases and J lost 6, with 17 bases in between. There are 14 residues in the CDR3. Looked up from germline, CDR1 is PRHDT and CDR2 is FYEKMQ (reference sequence). Here the CDR3 reads CASSGPGHYTEQYF. CDR3 DNA: TGTGCCAGCAGCGGTCCCGGACACTACACCGAGCAGTACTTC.

The chain links TRBV19 to TRBJ1-5, with 8 bases matching TRBD1. Germline V gene data show CDR1 as LNHDA and CDR2 as SQIVND (reference sequence). This CDR3 region has 15 residues. Trimming cost V 6 bases and J 3 bases; bases outside gene matches: 7. The CDR3 bases are TGTGCCAGTAGGGACAGGGCGGATATCAATCAGCCCCAGCATTTT. Translated, it gives CASRDRADINQPQHF.

The chain couples TRBV6-5 to TRBJ1-5; 11 positions agree with TRBD1. Germline V gene data show CDR1 as MNHEY and CDR2 as SVGAGI. The ends lost 2 bases at V and 6 bases at J; junction bases unmatched: 3. CDR3 length equals 15 residues. The CDR3, as DNA: TGTGCCAGCAGTTACACGGGACAGGGGGGTCAGCCCCAGCATTTT. This translates into CASSYTGQGGQPQHF.